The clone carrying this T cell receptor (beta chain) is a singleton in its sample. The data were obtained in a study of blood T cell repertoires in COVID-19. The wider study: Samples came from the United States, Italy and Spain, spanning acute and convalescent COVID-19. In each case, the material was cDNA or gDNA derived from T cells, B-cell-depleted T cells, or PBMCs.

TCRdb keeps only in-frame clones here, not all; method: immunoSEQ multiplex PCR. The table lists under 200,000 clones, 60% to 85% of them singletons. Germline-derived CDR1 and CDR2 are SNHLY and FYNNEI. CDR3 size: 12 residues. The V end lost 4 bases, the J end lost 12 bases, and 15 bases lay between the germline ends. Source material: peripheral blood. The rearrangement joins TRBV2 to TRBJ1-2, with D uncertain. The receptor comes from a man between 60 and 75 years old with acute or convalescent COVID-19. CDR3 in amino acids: CASSVSDWENTF. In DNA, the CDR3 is TGTGCCAGCAGTGTCTCGGATTGGGAGAACACCTTC.